This T cell receptor (beta chain) was recovered during a study of T cell changes during pregnancy in multiple sclerosis (dated by TCRdb to about 2019). With respect to the entire study: Changes in the T cell repertoire over the course of pregnancy were examined in this study in women with multiple sclerosis.

Turning to this clone: The target of this receptor is not known. No much larger clone exists at a distance of one base, and base qualities are not known.

The library was made by the immunoSEQ multiplex PCR assay. TCRdb mirrors the immuneACCESS table, restricted to in-frame sequences. Some clones are absent from its copies; in checked studies, under half trace to an unresolved V gene, and the reason for the others is unknown. Across this sample there are around 80,000 clones, with under 95% seen only once. The ten largest clones represent roughly 2.5% of the sample. The CDR3 holds 13 amino acids from the cysteine to the phenylalanine. This entry keeps only the CDR3 DNA: 39 bases, framed from base 1. The germline V gene provides CDR1 SGDLS and CDR2 YYNGEE. The germline V and J ends show losses of 2 bases and 5 bases respectively, and no gene match explains 3 bases of the junction.

This chain is built from TRBV9 and TRBJ2-5, with 7 middle bases fitting TRBD2. This TCR was sampled from a female donor with multiple sclerosis, enrolled in a pregnancy study. Sequenced material: peripheral blood, taken before pregnancy. The nucleotide sequence is given as TGTGCCAGCAGCGTCTGGGGAGGGGAGACCCAGTACTTC. Its protein is CASSVWGGETQYF. The entire variable domain, with the stretches around the CDR3 drawn from the reference TRBV9 and TRBJ2-5 proteins, is DSGVTQTPKHLITATGQRVTLRCSPRSGDLSVYWYQQSLDQGLQFLIQYYNGEERAKGNILERFSAQQFPDLHSELNLSSLELGDSALYFCASSVWGGETQYFGPGTRLLVL.